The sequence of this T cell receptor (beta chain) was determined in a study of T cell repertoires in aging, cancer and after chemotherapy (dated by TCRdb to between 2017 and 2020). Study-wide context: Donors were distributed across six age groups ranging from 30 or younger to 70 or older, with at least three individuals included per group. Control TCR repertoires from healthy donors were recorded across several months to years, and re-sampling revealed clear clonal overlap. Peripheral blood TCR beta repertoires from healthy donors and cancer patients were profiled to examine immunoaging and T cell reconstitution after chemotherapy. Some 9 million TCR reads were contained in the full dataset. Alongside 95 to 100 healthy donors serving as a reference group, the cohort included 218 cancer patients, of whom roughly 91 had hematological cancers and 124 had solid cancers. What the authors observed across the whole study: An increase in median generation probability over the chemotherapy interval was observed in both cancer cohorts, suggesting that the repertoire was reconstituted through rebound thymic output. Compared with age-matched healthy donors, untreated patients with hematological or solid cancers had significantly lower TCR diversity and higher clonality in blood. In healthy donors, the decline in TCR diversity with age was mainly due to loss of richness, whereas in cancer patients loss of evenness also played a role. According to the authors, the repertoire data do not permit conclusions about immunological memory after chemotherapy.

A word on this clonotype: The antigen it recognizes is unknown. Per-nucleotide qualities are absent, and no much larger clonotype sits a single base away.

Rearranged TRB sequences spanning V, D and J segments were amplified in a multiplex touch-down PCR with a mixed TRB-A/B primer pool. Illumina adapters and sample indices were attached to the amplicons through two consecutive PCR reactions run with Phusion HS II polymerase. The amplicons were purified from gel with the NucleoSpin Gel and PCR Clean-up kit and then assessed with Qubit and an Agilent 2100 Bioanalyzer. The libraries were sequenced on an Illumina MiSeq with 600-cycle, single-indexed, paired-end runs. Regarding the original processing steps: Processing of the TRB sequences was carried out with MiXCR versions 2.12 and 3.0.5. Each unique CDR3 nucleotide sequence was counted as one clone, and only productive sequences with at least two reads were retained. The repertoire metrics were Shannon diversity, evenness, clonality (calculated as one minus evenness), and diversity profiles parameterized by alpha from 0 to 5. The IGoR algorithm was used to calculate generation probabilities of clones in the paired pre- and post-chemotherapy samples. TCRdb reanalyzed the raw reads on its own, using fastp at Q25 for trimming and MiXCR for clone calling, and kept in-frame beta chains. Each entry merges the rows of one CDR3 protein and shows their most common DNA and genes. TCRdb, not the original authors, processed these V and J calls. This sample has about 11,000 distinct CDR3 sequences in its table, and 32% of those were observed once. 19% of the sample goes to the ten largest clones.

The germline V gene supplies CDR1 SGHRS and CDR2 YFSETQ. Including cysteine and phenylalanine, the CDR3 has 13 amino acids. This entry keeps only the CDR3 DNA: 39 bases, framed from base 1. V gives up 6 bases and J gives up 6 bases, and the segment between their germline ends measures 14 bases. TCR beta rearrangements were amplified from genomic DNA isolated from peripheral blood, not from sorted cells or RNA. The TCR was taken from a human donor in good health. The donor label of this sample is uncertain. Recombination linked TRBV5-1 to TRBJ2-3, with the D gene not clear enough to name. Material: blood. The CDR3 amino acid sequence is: CASTTDSYDTQYF. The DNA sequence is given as TGCGCCAGCACCACTGATTCCTACGATACGCAGTATTTT.